A selection of T cell receptor beta chains follows, all from one sample in a study of blood T cells in healthy people across ages. TCRdb reprocessed the 5' RACE reads via MiXCR and lists one record per CDR3 protein. The data show roughly 700,000 distinct CDR3 sequences, more than 40% seen once. The specimen sequenced was blood. All receptors come from a woman in her sixties or seventies in good health. CDR3s include the opening cysteine and the closing phenylalanine or tryptophan. D genes are given only for firm matches. Not every row has a clone size; where given, it reads once, few, many or a size class.

abundance: few; d_gene: -; v_gene: TRBV28; j_gene: TRBJ2-7; len: 12; CDR3aa: CASAGGQTEQYF; CDR3nt: TGTGCCAGCGCCGGGGGGCAGACGGAGCAGTACTTC
abundance: once; d_gene: -; v_gene: TRBV5-1; j_gene: TRBJ2-7; len: 14; CDR3aa: CASSLGSQTYEQYF; CDR3nt: TGCGCCAGCAGCTTGGGCTCCCAGACCTACGAGCAGTACTTC
abundance: -; d_gene: -; v_gene: TRBV29-1; j_gene: TRBJ2-7; len: 13; CDR3aa: CSGRFRDNYEQYF; CDR3nt: TGCAGCGGACGATTCCGGGACAACTACGAGCAGTACTTC
abundance: few; d_gene: -; v_gene: TRBV20-1; j_gene: TRBJ1-6; len: 13; CDR3aa: CSASGQRGSPLHF; CDR3nt: TGCAGTGCTAGTGGTCAGAGGGGATCACCCCTCCACTTT
abundance: few; d_gene: TRBD1; v_gene: TRBV9; j_gene: TRBJ2-7; len: 14; CDR3aa: CASSPSTGSNEQYF; CDR3nt: TGTGCCAGCAGCCCTTCGACAGGGAGTAACGAGCAGTACTTC
abundance: -; d_gene: TRBD2; v_gene: TRBV28; j_gene: TRBJ2-4; len: 18; CDR3aa: CASSYLAGGGVAKNIQYF; CDR3nt: TGTGCCAGCAGTTACTTAGCGGGAGGTGGAGTGGCCAAAAACATTCAGTACTTC
abundance: -; d_gene: TRBD1; v_gene: TRBV28; j_gene: TRBJ1-5; len: 16; CDR3aa: CASSLYWTGGNQPQHF; CDR3nt: TGTGCCAGCAGTTTATACTGGACAGGGGGGAATCAGCCCCAGCATTTT
abundance: few; d_gene: -; v_gene: TRBV18; j_gene: TRBJ1-2; len: 14; CDR3aa: CASSPSRQSYGYTF; CDR3nt: TGTGCCAGCTCACCAAGCCGTCAATCCTATGGCTACACCTTC
abundance: few; d_gene: -; v_gene: TRBV21-1; j_gene: TRBJ1-2; len: 14; CDR3aa: CASSKAGTLYGYTF; CDR3nt: TGTGCCAGCAGCAAAGCGGGCACCCTCTATGGCTACACCTTC
abundance: few; d_gene: TRBD1; v_gene: TRBV27; j_gene: TRBJ1-6; len: 14; CDR3aa: CASAGDRVGSPLHF; CDR3nt: TGTGCCAGCGCGGGGGACAGGGTTGGATCACCCCTCCACTTT
abundance: -; d_gene: -; v_gene: TRBV30; j_gene: TRBJ1-2; len: 12; CDR3aa: CAWAHGGDGYTF; CDR3nt: TGTGCCTGGGCCCACGGGGGTGATGGCTACACCTTC
abundance: -; d_gene: -; v_gene: TRBV15; j_gene: TRBJ1-2; len: 15; CDR3aa: CATSRAKTVNYGYTF; CDR3nt: TGTGCCACCAGCAGAGCAAAGACGGTAAACTACGGCTACACCTTC
abundance: -; d_gene: TRBD1; v_gene: TRBV29-1; j_gene: TRBJ2-7; len: 14; CDR3aa: CSVKGGQGAHEQYF; CDR3nt: TGCAGCGTTAAGGGGGGACAGGGGGCCCACGAGCAGTACTTC
abundance: -; d_gene: -; v_gene: TRBV21-1; j_gene: TRBJ1-4; len: 12; CDR3aa: CATGTGGEKLFF; CDR3nt: TGTGCCACCGGGACAGGGGGAGAAAAACTGTTTTTT
abundance: few; d_gene: -; v_gene: TRBV6-1; j_gene: TRBJ2-7; len: 13; CDR3aa: CASRGFFTYEQYF; CDR3nt: TGTGCCAGCAGGGGGTTCTTCACCTACGAGCAGTACTTC
abundance: few; d_gene: TRBD1; v_gene: TRBV29-1; j_gene: TRBJ1-2; len: 13; CDR3aa: CSVGFWDSDHYTF; CDR3nt: TGCAGCGTTGGATTCTGGGACAGTGACCACTACACCTTC
abundance: -; d_gene: TRBD1; v_gene: TRBV20-1; j_gene: TRBJ1-2; len: 14; CDR3aa: CSASEGQGLYGYTF; CDR3nt: TGCAGTGCTAGTGAAGGACAGGGCCTCTATGGCTACACCTTC
abundance: -; d_gene: TRBD2; v_gene: TRBV12-3/TRBV12-4; j_gene: TRBJ2-1; len: 16; CDR3aa: CASSARGLAGWGEQFF; CDR3nt: TGTGCCAGCAGTGCGAGGGGACTAGCGGGATGGGGTGAGCAGTTCTTC